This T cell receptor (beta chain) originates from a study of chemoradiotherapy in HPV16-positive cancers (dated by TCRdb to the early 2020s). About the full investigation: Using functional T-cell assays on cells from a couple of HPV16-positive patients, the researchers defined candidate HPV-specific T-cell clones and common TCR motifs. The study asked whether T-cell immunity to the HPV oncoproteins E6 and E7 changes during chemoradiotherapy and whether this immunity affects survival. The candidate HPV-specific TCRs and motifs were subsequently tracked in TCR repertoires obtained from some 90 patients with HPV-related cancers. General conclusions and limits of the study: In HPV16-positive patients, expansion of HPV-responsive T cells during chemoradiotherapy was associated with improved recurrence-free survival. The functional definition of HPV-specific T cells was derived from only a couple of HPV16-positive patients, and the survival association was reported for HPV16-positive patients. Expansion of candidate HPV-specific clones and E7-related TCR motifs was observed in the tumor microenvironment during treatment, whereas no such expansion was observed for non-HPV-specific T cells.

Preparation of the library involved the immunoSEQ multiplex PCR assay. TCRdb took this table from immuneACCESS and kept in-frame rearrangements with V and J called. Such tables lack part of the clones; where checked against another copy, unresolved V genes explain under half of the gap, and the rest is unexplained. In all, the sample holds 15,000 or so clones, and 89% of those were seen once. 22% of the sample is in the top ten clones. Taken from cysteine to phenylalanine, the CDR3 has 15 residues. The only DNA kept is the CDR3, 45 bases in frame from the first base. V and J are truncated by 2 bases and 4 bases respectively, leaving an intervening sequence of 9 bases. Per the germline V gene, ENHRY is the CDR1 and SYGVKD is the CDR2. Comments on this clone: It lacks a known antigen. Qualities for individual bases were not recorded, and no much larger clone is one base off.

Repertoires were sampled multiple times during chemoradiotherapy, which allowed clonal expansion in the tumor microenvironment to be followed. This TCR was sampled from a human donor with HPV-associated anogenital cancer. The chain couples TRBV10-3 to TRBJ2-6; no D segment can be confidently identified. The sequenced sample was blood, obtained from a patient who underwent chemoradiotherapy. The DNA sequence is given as TGTGCCATCAGTGAGCAGGCCGCCGGGGCCAACGTCCTGACTTTC. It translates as CAISEQAAGANVLTF.